The 10 T cell receptor beta chains listed next were all sequenced from one sample in a study of blood T cell repertoires in COVID-19. Some clones are missing from TCRdb's copy, which holds only in-frame ones; the method was immunoSEQ multiplex PCR. The sample contains around 100,000 clones, about four fifths of which appear only once. Material for sequencing was peripheral blood. The receptors were sampled from a man in his sixties with acute or convalescent COVID-19.

The chain couples TRBV11-2 to TRBJ1-2; D ambiguous. The germline gives CDR1 SGHAT, CDR2 FQNNGV. The CDR3 runs to 16 residues. V lost 6 bases, J lost 3 bases, and 20 bases lay in between. The CDR3 nucleotides are TGTGCCAGCAGGGCTGTGGTCGCAGGAATCGACTATGGCTACACCTTC. Residues: CASRAVVAGIDYGYTF.

This clone was found once. V gene TRBV27 combines with J gene TRBJ1-4; a weak D match, TRBD1 (6 bases). V was trimmed by 5 bases and J by 0 bases, leaving 16 bases between them. The CDR3 has 17 residues. Germline V gives CDR1 MNHEY, CDR2 SMNVEV (reference sequence). CDR3 in amino acids: CASSQGLQLATNEKLFF. The DNA for the CDR3 is TGTGCCAGCAGTCAGGGGCTTCAACTTGCAACTAATGAAAAACTGTTTTTT.

The CDR3 DNA follows: TGTGCCATCAGCCCCAGCGGGAGTGCCTACAATGAGCAGTTCTTC. Protein: CAISPSGSAYNEQFF. J is TRBJ2-1 and V is TRBV10-3; 8 nucleotides line up with TRBD2. The CDR3 has 15 amino acids. Trimming cost V 6 bases and J 2 bases; bases outside gene matches: 6. Germline CDR1 is ENHRY and CDR2 is SYGVKD.

V gene TRBV5-6 combines with J gene TRBJ2-7; 7 nucleotides match TRBD2. This CDR3 is 15 amino acids long. Germline V gene sequence: CDR1 SGHDT, CDR2 YYEEEE. After removal of 5 bases from V and 5 bases from J, the junction contained 13 bases not matched to a gene. Here the CDR3 reads CASRMGVTSAHEQYF. In DNA form, the CDR3 reads TGTGCCAGCAGGATGGGGGTTACTAGCGCCCACGAGCAGTACTTC.

The chain carries TRBV29-1 and TRBJ2-6, with 10 bases lining up with TRBD2. Germline V CDR1 and CDR2: SQVTM, ANQGSEA. J was trimmed by 0 bases and V by 1 base; bases with no gene match: 6. The CDR3 is 18 amino acids. The CDR3 reads CSVEASSGGSSGANVLTF. CDR3 in DNA: TGCAGCGTTGAAGCCAGTAGCGGGGGGAGCTCTGGGGCCAACGTCCTGACTTTC.

This clone was observed once. This chain joins TRBV2 and TRBJ2-6; tentative D call: TRBD1 (6 bases). From germline, CDR1 is SNHLY and CDR2 FYNNEI. The CDR3 spans 15 residues. The germline V and J ends were trimmed by 6 bases and 2 bases, with 11 bases remaining between them. As DNA, the CDR3 is TGTGCCAGCAGACCCTCAGGGGCTGGGGCCAACGTCCTGACTTTC. Protein sequence: CASRPSGAGANVLTF.

The gene calls are TRBV24-1 and TRBJ2-2, with no clear D. This CDR3 spans 15 amino acids. V was shortened by 1 base and J by 5 bases, with 10 bases between the two germline ends. Germline CDR1 is KGHDR and CDR2 is SFDVKD. The chain's CDR3 is CATSDLASRTGELFF. As DNA, the CDR3 is TGTGCCACCAGTGATTTAGCCTCGAGGACCGGGGAGCTGTTTTTT.

This clone was seen more than once but under ten times. The chain recombines TRBV7-9 with TRBJ2-1, with TRBD2 as a possible D gene (6 bases). Germline CDR1 reads SEHNR; CDR2 reads FQNEAQ (reference sequence). V lost 3 bases and J lost 9, with 12 bases in between. The CDR3 sequence is 13 residues long. The CDR3: CASSFPPGGEQFF. For the CDR3, the DNA is TGTGCCAGCAGCTTCCCGCCCGGGGGTGAGCAGTTCTTC.

The chain links TRBV5-1 to TRBJ1-4, with TRBD1 matching over 8 bases. Germline trimming cut 0 bases from V and 0 bases from J; bases unmatched to any gene: 7. From germline, CDR1 is SGHRS and CDR2 YFSETQ. CDR3 length equals 18 residues. The CDR3 sequence: CASSLGPGGAATNEKLFF. The CDR3 DNA sequence: TGCGCCAGCAGCTTGGGGCCAGGGGGCGCGGCAACTAATGAAAAACTGTTTTTT.

The chain carries TRBV9 and TRBJ1-1, with 8 bases aligning to TRBD1. The CDR3 is 14 residues long. Germline assignment: CDR1 SGDLS and CDR2 YYNGEE. J was trimmed by 4 bases and V by 4 bases; bases with no gene match: 6. CDR3 coding DNA: TGTGCCAGCAGCCGTCAGGACAGGGCCACTGAAGCTTTCTTT. This codes for CASSRQDRATEAFF.